This paragraph reports one TCR beta chain. The data originate from a study of identical twins. MiXCR was run by TCRdb on the 5' RACE reads, yielding one entry per CDR3 protein. The data contain about 240,000 distinct CDR3 sequences, about 13% of them singletons. V gave up 6 bases and J gave up 3 bases; unmatched junction bases: 2. The CDR3 is 14 residues long. A further study also used this sample, focusing on yellow fever vaccine responses in identical twins.

Material for sequencing was memory (CD45RO+) T cells sorted from blood. J is TRBJ1-6 and V is TRBV12-3 or TRBV12-4, with 7 positions matching TRBD1. The receptor was derived from a woman between 18 and 30 years old in good health. CDR3 nucleotide sequence: TGTGCCAGCAGGGGGGACAGCTATAATTCACCCCTCCACTTT. Amino acid sequence: CASRGDSYNSPLHF.